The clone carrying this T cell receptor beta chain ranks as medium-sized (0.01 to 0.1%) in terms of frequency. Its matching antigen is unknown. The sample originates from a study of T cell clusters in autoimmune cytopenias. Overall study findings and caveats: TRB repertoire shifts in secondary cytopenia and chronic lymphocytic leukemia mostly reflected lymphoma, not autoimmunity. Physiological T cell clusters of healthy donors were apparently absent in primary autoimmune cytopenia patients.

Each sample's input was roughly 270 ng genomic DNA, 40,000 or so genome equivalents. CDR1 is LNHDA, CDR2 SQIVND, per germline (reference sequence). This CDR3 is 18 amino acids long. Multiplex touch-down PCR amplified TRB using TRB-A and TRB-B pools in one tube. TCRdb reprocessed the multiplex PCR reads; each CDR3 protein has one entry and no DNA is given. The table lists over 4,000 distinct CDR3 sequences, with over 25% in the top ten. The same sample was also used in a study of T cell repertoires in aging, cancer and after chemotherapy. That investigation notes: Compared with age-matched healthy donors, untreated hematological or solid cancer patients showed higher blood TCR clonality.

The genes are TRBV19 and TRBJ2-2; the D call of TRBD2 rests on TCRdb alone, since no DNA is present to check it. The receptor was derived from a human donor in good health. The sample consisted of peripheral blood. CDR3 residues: CASSIDSTSGRPGGELFF.